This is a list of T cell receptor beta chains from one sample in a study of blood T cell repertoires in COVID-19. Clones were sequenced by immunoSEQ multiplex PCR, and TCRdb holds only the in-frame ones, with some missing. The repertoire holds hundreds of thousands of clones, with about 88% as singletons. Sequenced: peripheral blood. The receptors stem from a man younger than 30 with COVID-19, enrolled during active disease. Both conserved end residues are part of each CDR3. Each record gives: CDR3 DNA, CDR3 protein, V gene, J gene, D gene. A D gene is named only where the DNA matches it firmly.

TGTGCCACCAGTGACCCGACTGGCACAGATACGCAGTATTTT	CATSDPTGTDTQYF	TRBV24-1	TRBJ2-3	-
TGTGCCAGTAGTCTCGACGGGAGGCTCACCTTCTCTGGAAACACCATATATTTT	CASSLDGRLTFSGNTIYF	TRBV19	TRBJ1-3	-
TGTGCCGTGACTGGGGCTAGCGGGACCTACGAGCAGTACTTC	CAVTGASGTYEQYF	TRBV6-5	TRBJ2-7	TRBD2
TGTGCCAGCTCCAGAGGGGGGGTATCCTACAATGAGCAGTTCTTC	CASSRGGVSYNEQFF	TRBV6-5	TRBJ2-1	-
TGCAGTGGGGGACTAGCGGGGTTCACAGATACGCAGTATTTT	CSGGLAGFTDTQYF	TRBV29-1	TRBJ2-3	TRBD2
TGCGCCAGCAGCGATCGGGACAGGGGTGGCGGGAATTCACCCCTCCACTTT	CASSDRDRGGGNSPLHF	TRBV4-1	TRBJ1-6	TRBD1
TGTGCCAGCAGTCCACAGGGTGGCTATGGCTACACCTTC	CASSPQGGYGYTF	TRBV12-3/TRBV12-4	TRBJ1-2	-
TGTGCCAGCAGTTTCCTCGGGGTCTACGAGCAGTACTTC	CASSFLGVYEQYF	TRBV12-3/TRBV12-4	TRBJ2-7	-
TGCGCCAGCAGCTTAACTAGCGGGAGTCCCGGGGAGCTGTTTTTT	CASSLTSGSPGELFF	TRBV5-1	TRBJ2-2	TRBD2
TGTGCCAGCAGCCCCGGAGGCGCGGATAGCACAGATACGCAGTATTTT	CASSPGGADSTDTQYF	TRBV7-9	TRBJ2-3	-
TGTGCCAGCAGCCCAGGGACAGGCCTCCTTGCTTTCTTT	CASSPGTGLLAFF	TRBV11-2	TRBJ1-1	TRBD1
TGTGCCAGCAGCAGACAGGGCCGTGGGTATGGCTACACCTTC	CASSRQGRGYGYTF	TRBV6-5	TRBJ1-2	TRBD1
TGTGCCAGCAAACTAGCGGAATACTCCTACGAGCAGTACTTC	CASKLAEYSYEQYF	TRBV6-5	TRBJ2-7	TRBD2
TGTGCCAGTAGTCGGACAGACAACACTGAAGCTTTCTTT	CASSRTDNTEAFF	TRBV19	TRBJ1-1	-
TGCGCCAGCAGGGAGAGAGCGGGGGGGCCTGACACAGATACGCAGTATTTT	CASRERAGGPDTDTQYF	TRBV5-1	TRBJ2-3	TRBD2
TGTGCCAGCAGTTTTACGGGACAGGGGGGTGGGGCCAACGTCCTGACTTTC	CASSFTGQGGGANVLTF	TRBV27	TRBJ2-6	TRBD1
TGTGCCAGCAGCCCGGGACACAACAATGAGCAGTTCTTC	CASSPGHNNEQFF	TRBV7-9	TRBJ2-1	-